These 8 T cell receptor beta chains were sequenced from one sample in a study of T cells after yellow fever vaccination. TCRdb reprocessed the 5' RACE reads with MiXCR, giving one entry per CDR3 protein. The top ten clones hold roughly 3.5% of a sample with some 240,000 distinct CDR3 sequences, 5.2% of them seen once. Sample: CD4+ T cells sorted from PBMCs, taken on the day of the yellow fever booster vaccination. These receptors were taken from a man between 18 and 29 years old who received the YFV17D yellow fever vaccine.

This clonotype has a count of ten or more. The chain uses TRBV12-3 or TRBV12-4 and TRBJ1-5; TRBD1 agrees at 9 bases. The length of the CDR3 is 13 residues. The ends lost 4 bases at V and 10 bases at J; junction bases unmatched: 5. The CDR3 DNA is TGTGCCAGCAGTTGGGACAGGGTAAACCCCCAGCATTTT. It encodes CASSWDRVNPQHF.

This clonotype was recorded a few times. The chain is built from TRBV20-1 and TRBJ1-5; D is possibly TRBD1 (5 bases). This CDR3 has 14 residues. The germline V gene has CDR1 DFQATT and CDR2 SNEGSKA (reference sequence). Deletions cut 5 bases from V and 0 bases from J, with 11 bases between. The DNA of the CDR3 is TGCAGTGCTGGGGGAGTCTATAGCAATCAGCCCCAGCATTTT. Protein: CSAGGVYSNQPQHF.

This clonotype turned up a few times. In nucleotides, the CDR3 is TGTGCCAGCACAAAAGCCCCTTTGACAGGGTACTATGGCTACACCTTC. It specifies CASTKAPLTGYYGYTF. The genes are TRBV12-3 or TRBV12-4 and TRBJ1-2, with TRBD1 identical over 7 bases. CDR3 length equals 16 residues. J lost 3 bases, V lost 7 bases, and 14 bases had no gene match.

The rearrangement joins TRBV2 to TRBJ2-5; 9 bases fit TRBD2. This CDR3 has 14 amino acids. The trim removed 11 bases at V and 1 base at J, leaving 8 bases unmatched. Germline values: CDR1 SNHLY, CDR2 FYNNEI. CDR3 bases: TGTGCCGGTCGGACTAGCGCGCCCCAAGAGACCCAGTACTTC. Protein: CAGRTSAPQETQYF.

For the CDR3, the DNA is TGCGCCAGCAGCTTAAGAACCGGGACAGGGATTAACAATGAGCAGTTCTTC. Its protein is CASSLRTGTGINNEQFF. The rearrangement uses TRBV5-1 and TRBJ2-1, with 9 bases matching TRBD1. Per germline, CDR1 SGHRS and CDR2 YFSETQ. Losses at the gene ends were 2 bases for V and 5 bases for J; bases not matched to a gene: 11. The CDR3 sequence is 17 residues long. The complete variable domain, with remaining parts taken from reference TRBV5-1 and TRBJ2-1, reads KAGVTQTPRYLIKTRGQQVTLSCSPISGHRSVSWYQQTPGQGLQFLFEYFSETQRNKGNFPGRFSGRQFSNSRSEMNVSTLELGDSALYLCASSLRTGTGINNEQFFGPGTRLTVL.

This clonotype has at least ten counts. The chain joins TRBV5-6 to TRBJ2-3, with 12 bases aligning to TRBD2. Trimming took 4 bases from V and 2 from J; bases not matched to a gene: 5. The CDR3 spans 16 residues. Looked up from germline, CDR1 is SGHDT and CDR2 is YYEEEE. The DNA of the CDR3 is TGTGCCAGCAGCCCCGGACTAGCGGGGCCCACAGATACGCAGTATTTT. Protein sequence: CASSPGLAGPTDTQYF.

This clonotype showed up just a few times. The chain combines TRBV7-9 with TRBJ2-7; 10 positions agree with TRBD2. The CDR3 totals 15 residues. Germline CDR1 SEHNR, CDR2 FQNEAQ (reference sequence). After removal of 5 bases from V and 5 bases from J, the junction contained 9 bases not matched to a gene. CDR3 amino acids: CASSRSGGAGNEQYV. Written as DNA, the CDR3 is TGTGCCAGCAGCAGGAGCGGGGGGGCCGGGAACGAGCAGTACGTC.

In its sample, this clonotype was seen many times. The chain employs TRBV5-1 and TRBJ2-7, with D unclear. The CDR3 is 14 residues long. CDR1 and CDR2 (germline): SGHRS, YFSETQ. Trimming pared 1 base from V and 0 bases from J, leaving 8 bases between. The DNA of the CDR3 is TGCGCCAGCAGCTTGCGCGGAGTCTCCTACGAGCAGTACTTC. Protein sequence: CASSLRGVSYEQYF.